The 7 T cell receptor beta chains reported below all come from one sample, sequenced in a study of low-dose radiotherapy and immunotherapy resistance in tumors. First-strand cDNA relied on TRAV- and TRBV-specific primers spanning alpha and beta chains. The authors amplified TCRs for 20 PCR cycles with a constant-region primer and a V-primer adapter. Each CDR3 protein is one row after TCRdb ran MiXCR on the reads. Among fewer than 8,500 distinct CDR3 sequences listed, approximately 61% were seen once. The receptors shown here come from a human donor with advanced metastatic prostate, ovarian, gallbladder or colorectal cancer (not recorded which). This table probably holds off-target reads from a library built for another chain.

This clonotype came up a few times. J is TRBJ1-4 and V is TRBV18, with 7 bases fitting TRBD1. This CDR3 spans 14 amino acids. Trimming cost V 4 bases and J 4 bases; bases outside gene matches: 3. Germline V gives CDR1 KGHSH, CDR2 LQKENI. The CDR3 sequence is CASSRGQLNEKLFF. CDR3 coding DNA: TGTGCCAGCTCACGGGGACAGCTTAATGAAAAACTGTTTTTT.

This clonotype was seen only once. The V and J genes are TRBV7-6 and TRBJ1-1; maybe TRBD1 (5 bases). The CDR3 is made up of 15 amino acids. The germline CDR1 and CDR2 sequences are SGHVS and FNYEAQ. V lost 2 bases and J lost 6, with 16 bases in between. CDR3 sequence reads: CASSLRGGAKAEAFF. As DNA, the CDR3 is TGTGCCAGCAGCTTACGGGGTGGGGCGAAGGCTGAAGCTTTCTTT. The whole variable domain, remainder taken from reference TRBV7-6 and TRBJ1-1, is GAGVSQSPRYKVTKRGQDVALRCDPISGHVSLYWYRQALGQGPEFLTYFNYEAQQDKSGLPNDRFSAERPEGSISTLTIQRTEQRDSAMYRCASSLRGGAKAEAFFGQGTRLTVV.

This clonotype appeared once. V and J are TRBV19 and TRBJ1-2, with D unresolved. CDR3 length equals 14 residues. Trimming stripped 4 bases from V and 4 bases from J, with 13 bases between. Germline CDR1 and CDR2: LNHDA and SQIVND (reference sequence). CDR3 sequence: CASSTEFSSYGYTF. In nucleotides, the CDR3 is TGTGCCAGTAGTACCGAATTCAGCTCCTATGGCTACACCTTC.

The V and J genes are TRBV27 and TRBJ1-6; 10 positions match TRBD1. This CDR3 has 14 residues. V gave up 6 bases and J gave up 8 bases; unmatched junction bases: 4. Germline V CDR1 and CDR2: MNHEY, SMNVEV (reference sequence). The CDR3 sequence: CASRPGQGDSPLHF. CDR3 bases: TGTGCCAGCAGACCCGGACAGGGGGATTCACCCCTCCACTTT.

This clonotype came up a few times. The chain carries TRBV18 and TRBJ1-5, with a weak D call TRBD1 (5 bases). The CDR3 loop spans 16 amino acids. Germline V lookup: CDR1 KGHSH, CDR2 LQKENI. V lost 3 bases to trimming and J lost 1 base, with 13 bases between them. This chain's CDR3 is CASSPAPDSSNQPQHF. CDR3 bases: TGTGCCAGCTCACCCGCCCCTGACAGCAGCAATCAGCCCCAGCATTTT.

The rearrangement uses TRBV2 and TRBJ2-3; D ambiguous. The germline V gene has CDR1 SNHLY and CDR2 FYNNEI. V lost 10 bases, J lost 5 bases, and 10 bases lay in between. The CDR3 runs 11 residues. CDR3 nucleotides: TGTGCCACGACCTCTGGAGATACGCAGTATTTT. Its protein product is CATTSGDTQYF.

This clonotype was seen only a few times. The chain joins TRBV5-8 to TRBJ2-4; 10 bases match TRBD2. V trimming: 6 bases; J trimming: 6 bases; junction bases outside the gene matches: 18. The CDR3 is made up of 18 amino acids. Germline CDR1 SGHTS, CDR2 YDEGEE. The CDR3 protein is CASTKAGASGGGVNIQYF. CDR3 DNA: TGTGCCAGCACCAAGGCCGGGGCTAGCGGGGGTGGAGTAAACATTCAGTACTTC.